These 23 T cell receptor beta chains share one sample of origin, sequenced in a study of cytomegalovirus exposure and HLA in healthy donors. PCR involved 60 Vbeta and 13 Jbeta primers. Repertoires were generated with immunoSEQ multiplex PCR, while TCRdb's copy carries only in-frame clones and drops some. Of around 78,000 clones detected, around 80% appear once; the ten largest clones hold approximately 1%. Sequenced sample: PBMCs. The receptors originated from a male donor in good health and CMV-seronegative.

The chain links TRBV27 to TRBJ1-1; D uncertain. This CDR3 comprises 13 residues. The V gene's germline CDR1 is MNHEY and CDR2 SMNVEV (reference sequence). V shed 6 bases and J shed 4 bases, with 12 bases lying between them. CDR3 nucleotide sequence: TGTGCCAGCAGCCTAGCATGGGGCACTGAAGCTTTCTTT. This encodes CASSLAWGTEAFF.

The rearrangement uses TRBV6-5 and TRBJ2-7, with TRBD1 identical over 9 bases. CDR1 is MNHEY and CDR2 is SVGAGI in the germline V gene. Trimming cost V 6 bases and J 2 bases; bases outside gene matches: 8. The CDR3 is 15 residues long. CDR3 protein: CASRRGTGRAYEQYF. The CDR3 DNA follows: TGTGCCAGCAGGCGAGGGACAGGGAGGGCCTACGAGCAGTACTTC.

This clone was observed a handful of times. V gene TRBV2 combines with J gene TRBJ2-6; 10 positions agree with TRBD1. With 4 bases clipped from V and 6 bases from J, the junction kept 15 bases outside the gene matches. This CDR3 spans 19 amino acids. Germline V gene lookup returns CDR1 SNHLY and CDR2 FYNNEI. This CDR3 is CASSGRPGTGAGEANVLTF. The CDR3 DNA follows: TGTGCCAGCAGTGGACGTCCCGGGACAGGGGCCGGGGAGGCCAACGTCCTGACTTTC.

The genes are TRBV6-4 and TRBJ1-4; 7 bases map to TRBD1. V lost 6 bases and J lost 4; bases outside the gene matches: 5. The CDR3 contains 14 residues. Germline CDR1 is MRHNA and CDR2 is SNTAGT. The CDR3 loop is CASSATGNNEKLFF. For the CDR3, the DNA is TGTGCCAGCAGCGCGACAGGGAATAATGAAAAACTGTTTTTT.

The rearrangement joins TRBV30 to TRBJ1-2; D remains ambiguous. Germline V CDR1 and CDR2: GTSNPN, SVGIG (reference sequence). V dropped 2 bases and J dropped 7 bases, with 8 bases sitting between them. The CDR3 is 11 residues long. Here the CDR3 reads CAWSTSGGYTF. CDR3 DNA sequence: TGTGCCTGGAGTACCAGTGGTGGCTACACCTTC.

V and J are TRBV7-2 and TRBJ2-3; 9 nucleotides match TRBD2. Germline V gene lookup returns CDR1 SGHTA and CDR2 FQGNSA. With V trimmed by 5 bases and J by 2 bases, 5 bases remained unmatched. This CDR3 is 15 amino acids long. CDR3 sequence reads: CASSSSGGSTDTQYF. CDR3 coding DNA: TGTGCCAGCAGCAGTAGCGGGGGCTCCACAGATACGCAGTATTTT.

The chain joins TRBV11-3 to TRBJ2-3; TRBD1 might be the D (6 bases). The V end lost 0 bases, the J end lost 2 bases, and 9 bases lay between the germline ends. This CDR3 spans 15 amino acids. Germline V lookup: CDR1 SGHNT, CDR2 YENEEA. The CDR3 reads CASSLDGQNTDTQYF. DNA for the CDR3: TGTGCCAGCAGCTTAGATGGACAGAACACAGATACGCAGTATTTT.

About this clone itself: The germline gene is not matched at one end of the junction; a read error may be the cause. V usage is TRBV6-6 and J usage is TRBJ1-5, with 7 bases that match TRBD1. CDR3 size: 15 residues. In germline, CDR1 is MNHNY, CDR2 SVGAGI (reference sequence). CDR3 in amino acids: CASSSRDSDNQPQNF. The CDR3 DNA follows: TGTGCCAGCAGTTCCCGGGACAGTGACAATCAGCCCCAGAATTTT.

This sequence joins TRBV4-1 and TRBJ2-1, with 12 bases that match TRBD2. CDR3 length equals 16 residues. Germline V CDR1 and CDR2: MGHRA, YSYEKL. The trim removed 3 bases at V and 8 bases at J, leaving 8 bases unmatched. The CDR3 loop is CASSHPTSGRLYEQFF. DNA of the CDR3: TGCGCCAGCAGCCACCCGACTAGCGGGAGACTCTATGAGCAGTTCTTC.

A few counts support this clone. This sample also contains other DNA sequences that code for the same CDR3. This chain joins TRBV7-9 and TRBJ1-4; D may be TRBD1 (5 bases). With 5 bases removed from V and 4 bases from J, the gap between germline ends came to 14 bases. The CDR3 is 15 residues long. Germline loops: CDR1 SEHNR, CDR2 FQNEAQ (reference sequence). As DNA, the CDR3 is TGTGCCAGCAGCCCCTCGGGGGTAAATAATGAAAAACTGTTTTTT. Residues: CASSPSGVNNEKLFF.

The chain employs TRBV18 and TRBJ2-3; D remains unclear. With 4 bases removed from V and 2 bases from J, the gap between germline ends came to 7 bases. Germline CDR1 KGHSH, CDR2 LQKENI. The length of the CDR3 is 13 residues. The CDR3 loop is CASSLTATDTQYF. DNA of the CDR3: TGTGCCAGCTCACTAACAGCCACAGATACGCAGTATTTT.

The rearrangement uses TRBV9 and TRBJ1-5, with D possibly TRBD1 on 5 matching bases. The V and J ends lost 7 bases and 4 bases respectively, with 24 bases between them. Germline CDR1 is SGDLS and CDR2 is YYNGEE. The CDR3 loop spans 17 amino acids. The CDR3 region is CASGQGFEEAGNQPQHF. DNA for the CDR3: TGTGCCAGCGGCCAGGGTTTTGAGGAAGCGGGTAATCAGCCCCAGCATTTT.

The genes are TRBV11-2 and TRBJ1-4; 7 nucleotides align to TRBD1. With V trimmed by 5 bases and J by 8 bases, 8 bases remained unmatched. The germline gives CDR1 SGHAT, CDR2 FQNNGV. The CDR3 covers 14 residues. The CDR3 nucleotides read TGTGCCAGCAGCCCCCGACAGGGACCCGAAAAACTGTTTTTT. Its translation is CASSPRQGPEKLFF.

The chain links TRBV7-9 to TRBJ2-1, with TRBD1 matching 9 bases. V lost 3 bases and J lost 8; bases outside the gene matches: 5. From germline, CDR1 is SEHNR and CDR2 FQNEAQ (reference sequence). The CDR3 has 14 residues. Here the CDR3 DNA reads TGTGCCAGCAGCTTTGGGACAGGGCGAGATGAGCAGTTCTTC. It specifies CASSFGTGRDEQFF.

The V call is TRBV11-3, the J call TRBJ2-5; D perhaps matches TRBD1 (5 bases). V lost 0 bases and J 3 bases, leaving 5 bases between the germline ends. The CDR3 length is 13 residues. CDR1 is SGHNT and CDR2 is YENEEA in the germline V gene. The CDR3 nucleotides read TGTGCCAGCAGCTTAGACAGGGAAGAGACCCAGTACTTC. Protein product: CASSLDREETQYF.

This chain uses TRBV7-9 with TRBJ2-3; D is unresolved. The CDR3 covers 13 residues. Germline CDR1 is SEHNR and CDR2 is FQNEAQ (reference sequence). V lost 3 bases, J lost 4 bases, and 8 bases lay in between. CDR3 nucleotides: TGTGCCAGCAGCTTTGTGGCGGCAGATACGCAGTATTTT. Translated, it gives CASSFVAADTQYF.

The chain joins TRBV5-1 to TRBJ2-7; 8 bases fit TRBD1. CDR1 and CDR2 (germline): SGHRS, YFSETQ. This CDR3 is built from 16 residues. The J segment lost 4 bases and the V segment lost 0 bases, leaving 9 bases of the junction unmatched. The CDR3 sequence is CASSLAGQGILYEQYF. In DNA form, the CDR3 reads TGCGCCAGCAGCTTGGCCGGACAGGGAATATTATACGAGCAGTACTTC.

The rearrangement uses TRBV2 and TRBJ2-7, with 11 bases that match TRBD1. This CDR3 spans 16 amino acids. The germline CDR1 and CDR2 sequences are SNHLY and FYNNEI. After removal of 6 bases from V and 2 bases from J, the junction contained 9 bases not matched to a gene. The CDR3 protein is CASRPGRGQGAYEQYF. CDR3 in DNA: TGTGCCAGCAGGCCTGGGAGGGGACAGGGGGCCTACGAGCAGTACTTC.

This chain uses TRBV2 with TRBJ2-1; TRBD1 is a possible D gene (6 bases). Germline V CDR1 and CDR2: SNHLY, FYNNEI. The length of the CDR3 is 15 residues. V shed 6 bases and J shed 4 bases, with 16 bases lying between them. CDR3 nucleotides: TGTGCCAGCAGAGAATACAGGGTGAGGTACAATGAGCAGTTCTTC. Translated: CASREYRVRYNEQFF.

V usage is TRBV6-5 and J usage is TRBJ2-5; D is unresolved. This CDR3 spans 11 amino acids. CDR1 and CDR2 (germline): MNHEY, SVGAGI. The V gene lost 2 bases and the J gene lost 7 bases, with 5 bases spanning the gap. As DNA, the CDR3 is TGTGCCAGCAGTTACATCGGGACCCAGTACTTC. Translated: CASSYIGTQYF.

This chain connects TRBV7-9 to TRBJ2-5, with a possible D match to TRBD1 (5 bases). CDR3 length: 11 residues. Germline V lookup: CDR1 SEHNR, CDR2 FQNEAQ (reference sequence). Between the trimmed V and J ends, which lost 8 bases and 2 bases, there was a span of 6 bases. The chain's CDR3 is CASAGQETQYF. CDR3 bases: TGTGCCAGCGCAGGGCAAGAGACCCAGTACTTC.

This clone appeared a few times. The chain has TRBV6-1 and TRBJ2-5, with a weak D call TRBD2 (5 bases). CDR3 size: 14 residues. The germline V gene encodes CDR1 MNHNS and CDR2 SASEGT. The germline V and J ends were trimmed by 2 bases and 11 bases, with 18 bases remaining between them. The CDR3 DNA reads as TGTGCCAGCAGTGAAAACGTCGGGGAAATGGGGCAGTACTTC. Translated, it gives CASSENVGEMGQYF.

V is TRBV27 and J is TRBJ1-2; 7 positions agree with TRBD1. The V gene end was trimmed by 6 bases and the J gene end by 3 bases; junction bases not matched to a gene: 10. CDR3 length equals 15 residues. Germline V gives CDR1 MNHEY, CDR2 SMNVEV (reference sequence). The CDR3 reads CASRLTGRADYGYTF. The CDR3, as DNA: TGTGCCAGCAGGCTGACAGGGCGGGCGGACTATGGCTACACCTTC.